The 26 T cell receptor beta chains given below trace back to one sample, sequenced in a study of T cells after yellow fever vaccination. One entry per CDR3 protein, called by TCRdb with MiXCR from the 5' RACE reads. The sample holds 300,000 or so distinct CDR3 sequences, approximately 7% seen once. This material consisted of PBMCs, taken roughly 45 days after the first yellow fever vaccination. The receptors were gathered from a man younger than 30 who received the YFV17D yellow fever vaccine.

There are a few counts of this clonotype. The chain couples TRBV6-2 or TRBV6-3 to TRBJ2-2, with 9 bases fitting TRBD2. V trimming: 8 bases; J trimming: 8 bases; junction bases outside the gene matches: 15. The germline gives CDR1 MNHEY, CDR2 SVGEGT. The CDR3 sequence is 16 residues long. The CDR3: CASERRAGGVTGELFF. CDR3 bases: TGTGCCAGCGAAAGAAGAGCGGGGGGAGTGACGGGGGAGCTGTTTTTT.

The chain carries TRBV4-3 and TRBJ2-2; D tentatively reads TRBD1 or TRBD2 (6 bases each). The CDR3 length is 16 residues. The V gene lost 5 bases and the J gene lost 0 bases, with 13 bases spanning the gap. Germline loops: CDR1 LGHNA, CDR2 YSLEER. The CDR3 DNA reads as TGCGCCAGCAGCTCCAAGGGGGAGGCGAACACCGGGGAGCTGTTTTTT. Translating it yields CASSSKGEANTGELFF.

This clonotype was seen a few times. The chain employs TRBV7-2 and TRBJ2-7; D remains unclear. V lost 3 bases, J lost 3 bases, and 9 bases lay in between. The CDR3 spans 13 residues. Germline V gene sequence: CDR1 SGHTA, CDR2 FQGNSA. DNA for the CDR3: TGTGCCAGCAGCTTGTACCAAAACTACGAGCAGTACTTC. It encodes CASSLYQNYEQYF.

This clonotype was seen ten or more times. In nucleotides, the CDR3 is TGTGCCAGCCAGGGGTCCTTCCACAATGAGCAGTTCTTC. Amino acid sequence: CASQGSFHNEQFF. The J gene is TRBJ2-1, the V gene TRBV12-3 or TRBV12-4, with D possibly being TRBD1 (6 bases). The CDR3 consists of 13 residues. V lost 8 bases and J 5 bases, leaving 13 bases between the germline ends.

In this sample, this clonotype turned up a few times. J is TRBJ2-3 and V is TRBV20-1, with D hard to call. Germline V gives CDR1 DFQATT, CDR2 SNEGSKA (reference sequence). The CDR3 is made up of 10 amino acids. The V gene lost 5 bases and the J gene lost 11 bases, with 11 bases spanning the gap. CDR3 region: CSAATDGQYF. Here the CDR3 DNA reads TGCAGTGCTGCCACCGATGGGCAGTATTTT.

The rearrangement links TRBV7-8 to TRBJ1-2; TRBD1 matches at 9 bases. This CDR3 spans 17 amino acids. The V gene's germline CDR1 is SGHVS and CDR2 FQNEAQ. V was pared by 3 bases and J by 4 bases, with 12 bases of the junction left unmatched. CDR3 sequence reads: CASSFYRGRGVSYGYTF. The DNA for the CDR3 is TGTGCCAGCAGCTTTTACAGGGGGCGCGGGGTTAGCTATGGCTACACCTTC.

The chain joins TRBV29-1 to TRBJ1-1, with a tentative D call TRBD1 (5 bases). Germline V lookup: CDR1 SQVTM, CDR2 ANQGSEA. The CDR3 extends over 15 amino acids. V lost 2 bases to trimming and J lost 4 bases, with 17 bases between them. The CDR3 region is CSVEPPGPRGTEAFF. CDR3 DNA: TGCAGCGTTGAACCACCGGGACCCCGGGGCACTGAAGCTTTCTTT.

In its sample, this clonotype was seen a few times. This chain links TRBV6-5 with TRBJ1-1, with 10 bases aligning to TRBD1. After removal of 0 bases from V and 4 bases from J, the junction contained 5 bases not matched to a gene. This CDR3 has 16 amino acids. Germline assignment: CDR1 MNHEY and CDR2 SVGAGI. CDR3 bases: TGTGCCAGCAGTTACTCCGGGACAGGGGTTATCACTGAAGCTTTCTTT. As protein: CASSYSGTGVITEAFF.

This chain joins TRBV7-8 and TRBJ2-5; D gene uncertain. Trimming removed 1 base from V and 1 base from J, with 10 bases in between. Per the germline V gene, CDR1 is SGHVS and CDR2 is FQNEAQ. The CDR3 loop spans 15 amino acids. CDR3 in DNA: TGTGCCAGCAGCTTAGTTGCAGCCACCCAAGAGACCCAGTACTTC. As protein: CASSLVAATQETQYF.

The table lists this clonotype with a few counts. The rearrangement joins TRBV4-1 to TRBJ1-2; maybe TRBD1 (5 bases). This CDR3 has 17 amino acids. Trimming left V 1 base short and J 4 bases short, with 19 bases between. Germline lookup yields CDR1 MGHRA and CDR2 YSYEKL. CDR3 nucleotide sequence: TGCGCCAGCAGCCAAGTCATCACAGGAGGACCTTTCTATGGCTACACCTTC. It translates to CASSQVITGGPFYGYTF.

This clonotype has just a few counts. The chain has TRBV25-1 and TRBJ1-1, with unresolved D. V lost 4 bases, J lost 4 bases, and 4 bases lay in between. Germline CDR1 and CDR2: MGHDK and SYGVNS. This CDR3 is built from 11 residues. This chain's CDR3 is CASSGLTEAFF. The CDR3, as DNA: TGTGCCAGCAGTGGGCTCACTGAAGCTTTCTTT.

This chain joins TRBV27 and TRBJ2-1; D remains unclear. This CDR3 is 16 amino acids long. In germline, CDR1 is MNHEY, CDR2 SMNVEV (reference sequence). V was clipped by 2 bases and J by 1 base, with 12 bases between them. The CDR3 sequence: CASSLLGIGSYNEQFF. CDR3 nucleotides: TGTGCCAGCAGTTTACTGGGAATTGGGTCCTACAATGAGCAGTTCTTC.

This clonotype was picked up a small number of times. This chain uses TRBV29-1 with TRBJ2-3; no firm D call. The CDR3 length is 14 residues. CDR1 and CDR2 from the germline V gene are SQVTM and ANQGSEA. Deletions cut 0 bases from V and 2 bases from J, with 9 bases between. Here the CDR3 reads CSVEERVVTDTQYF. The CDR3 nucleotides read TGCAGCGTTGAAGAAAGGGTAGTCACAGATACGCAGTATTTT.

The V and J genes are TRBV7-2 and TRBJ1-1; D is ambiguous. The V gene lost 2 bases and the J gene lost 7 bases, with 14 bases spanning the gap. The CDR3 length is 14 residues. Germline V gene data show CDR1 as SGHTA and CDR2 as FQGNSA. In DNA, the CDR3 is TGTGCCAGCAGCTTACGTTCGGAGCGGGTTGAAGCTTTCTTT. Residues: CASSLRSERVEAFF.

This clonotype was picked up many times. The chain carries TRBV27 and TRBJ2-3; D remains unclear. V was trimmed by 3 bases and J by 7 bases, leaving 8 bases between them. Germline V gene lookup returns CDR1 MNHEY and CDR2 SMNVEV (reference sequence). The CDR3 consists of 12 residues. The CDR3 region has the DNA TGTGCCAGCAGTTTGGGCGGTCATACGCAGTATTTT. Amino acids: CASSLGGHTQYF.

This clonotype was counted at least ten times. V and J are TRBV9 and TRBJ2-1; a possible D gene is TRBD1 (6 bases). Trimming stripped 0 bases from V and 8 bases from J, with 21 bases between. In germline, CDR1 is SGDLS, CDR2 YYNGEE. The CDR3 extends over 17 amino acids. The CDR3 bases are TGTGCCAGCAGCGTAGGGGCAGGGGAAGAGGCACACGATGAGCAGTTCTTC. Translation gives CASSVGAGEEAHDEQFF.

V and J are TRBV27 and TRBJ2-1, with a possible D match to TRBD2 (7 bases). CDR3 size: 16 residues. Trimming shortened V by 5 bases and J by 0 bases, and 14 bases separated the two germline ends. Germline V gene lookup returns CDR1 MNHEY and CDR2 SMNVEV (reference sequence). The CDR3 DNA sequence: TGTGCCAGCAGTGAGGTAGGGGGGGCCTCCTACAATGAGCAGTTCTTC. This translates into CASSEVGGASYNEQFF.

This clonotype was seen more than once but under ten times. The genes are TRBV11-2 and TRBJ2-3; D is unclear. With 2 bases removed from V and 2 bases from J, the gap between germline ends came to 8 bases. The V gene's germline CDR1 is SGHAT and CDR2 FQNNGV. This CDR3 spans 14 amino acids. CDR3 region: CASSLSPATDTQYF. In DNA form, the CDR3 reads TGTGCCAGCAGCTTATCCCCGGCCACAGATACGCAGTATTTT. The full variable domain, rest sourced from reference TRBV11-2 and TRBJ2-3, is EAGVAQSPRYKIIEKRQSVAFWCNPISGHATLYWYQQILGQGPKLLIQFQNNGVVDDSQLPKDRFSAERLKGVDSTLKIQPAKLEDSAVYLCASSLSPATDTQYFGPGTRLTVL.

For this clonotype: One junction end does not reproduce the germline sequence, and a read error may be involved. V gene TRBV7-8 combines with J gene TRBJ2-1; D possibly matches TRBD1 or TRBD2 (6 bases each). Germline V CDR1 and CDR2: SGHVS, FQNEAQ. There are 13 residues in the CDR3. DNA of the CDR3: TGTGCCAGCAGCCCAACTGACAGGAGGGAGCACTTCTTC. Protein: CASSPTDRREHFF.

The gene calls are TRBV29-1 and TRBJ2-3; 8 nucleotides line up with TRBD2. This CDR3 region has 13 residues. V shed 7 bases, J shed 5 bases, and the junction held 8 bases outside the gene matches. Germline V gene lookup returns CDR1 SQVTM and CDR2 ANQGSEA. In DNA form, the CDR3 reads TGCAGCGGGTCACGGGGGGGGAGAGATACGCAGTATTTT. Translation gives CSGSRGGRDTQYF.

Only a few counts were recorded for this clonotype. J is TRBJ2-2 and V is TRBV15; the match to TRBD1 covers 9 bases. Germline V gives CDR1 LNHNV, CDR2 YYDKDF (reference sequence). The CDR3 totals 15 residues. V trimming: 3 bases; J trimming: 8 bases; junction bases outside the gene matches: 7. CDR3 nucleotides: TGTGCCACCAGCAGGAACAGGGGGCTCGGAGGGGAGCTGTTTTTT. Translation: CATSRNRGLGGELFF.

This clonotype has a count of ten or more. The genes are TRBV4-1 and TRBJ2-2; perhaps TRBD1 as D (7 bases). Trimming stripped 0 bases from V and 3 bases from J, with 11 bases between. This CDR3 spans 16 amino acids. The germline CDR1 and CDR2 sequences are MGHRA and YSYEKL. The CDR3 protein is CASSQEPRGDTGELFF. DNA of the CDR3: TGCGCCAGCAGCCAAGAACCCAGGGGGGACACCGGGGAGCTGTTTTTT.

The chain carries TRBV5-4 and TRBJ2-1, with D unclear. The length of the CDR3 is 15 residues. V gave up 4 bases and J gave up 1 base, with 12 bases separating them. In germline, CDR1 is SGHNT, CDR2 YYREEE (reference sequence). CDR3 bases: TGTGCCAGCAGCCGAAACGGGTTATCCTACAATGAGCAGTTCTTC. Amino acid sequence: CASSRNGLSYNEQFF.

This clonotype occurred a few times. The V gene is TRBV3-1, the J gene TRBJ1-1; D is undetermined. Germline CDR1 LGHDT, CDR2 YNNKEL (reference sequence). CDR3 length: 15 amino acids. V was clipped by 0 bases and J by 0 bases, with 8 bases between them. This chain's CDR3 is CASSQDQVMNTEAFF. CDR3 DNA sequence: TGTGCCAGCAGCCAAGATCAGGTTATGAACACTGAAGCTTTCTTT.

In its sample, this clonotype was seen many times. In nucleotides, the CDR3 is TGCGCCAGCAGCCCAGGGGGGGGCACGGAGACCCAGTACTTC. This codes for CASSPGGGTETQYF. This chain links TRBV5-1 with TRBJ2-5; perhaps D is TRBD1 or TRBD2 (7 bases each). Trimming removed 4 bases at V and 5 bases at J, with 15 bases between. This CDR3 is 14 amino acids long. Germline V gene data show CDR1 as SGHRS and CDR2 as YFSETQ.

This clonotype was counted ten times or more. The genes are TRBV7-9 and TRBJ2-7, with 8 nucleotides matching TRBD1. The CDR3 consists of 14 residues. V was clipped by 5 bases and J by 2 bases; unmatched bases: 5. CDR1 is SEHNR and CDR2 is FQNEAQ in the germline V gene (reference sequence). This chain's CDR3 is CASSRTGPTYEQYF. In DNA, the CDR3 is TGTGCCAGCAGCCGGACAGGGCCTACCTACGAGCAGTACTTC.